This T cell receptor (beta chain) is drawn from a study of CD8 T cells in ankylosing spondylitis (dated by TCRdb to between 2016 and 2019). With regard to the full study: To find TCR variants linked to disease, the study profiled T cell receptor beta repertoires in ankylosing spondylitis patients and healthy donors. In total, the full study cohort was made up of some 110 healthy donors and 25 ankylosing spondylitis patients. Peripheral blood was sampled, and synovial fluid was additionally collected from ankylosing spondylitis patients. Overall study outcomes, separate from this receptor: A TCR beta motif of eight highly homologous amino acid variants appeared characteristic of blood from ankylosing spondylitis patients. The disease-linked clones were reported as significantly enriched in matched synovial fluid samples from ankylosing spondylitis patients. Some TCR beta motif variants had previously been reported in synovial fluid and blood of reactive arthritis patients, which suggested common disease-initiation mechanisms. In peripheral blood, the disease-linked clones were found at relatively low frequencies and had a CD8+ phenotype.

The reads were generated on an Illumina HiSeq 2500. Quantitative 5'-RACE with molecular barcodes was used to prepare TCR beta libraries. Concerning the study's data processing: A new computational method, built on a probabilistic model of VDJ rearrangement, was used to identify disease-linked TCR variants. TCRdb cleaned the public reads at Q25 with fastp, built clones with MiXCR and kept in-frame beta chains. CDR3 protein duplicates are merged, each entry listing the most common genes and DNA. These V and J calls rely on TCRdb rather than the paper's analysis. A total of 150,000 to 200,000 distinct CDR3 sequences appear in this sample, roughly 10% of them only once. The biggest ten clones account for under 35% of the sample. This clonotype showed up many times. Its cognate antigen has yet to be identified. No base quality values were provided; no much bigger clone lies one nucleotide off. Trimming takes 1 base from V and 11 bases from J, and the germline ends sit 12 bases apart. There are 13 amino acids in the CDR3, from cysteine to phenylalanine inclusive. The CDR3 DNA has 39 bases and is translated from base 1.

The receptor was derived from a male donor with ankylosing spondylitis or in good health (not recorded which). Material for sequencing was blood, either unsorted or a sorted T cell fraction (not recorded which). The chain is encoded by TRBV12-3 or TRBV12-4 joined to TRBJ2-1; the D segment may tentatively be TRBD1 or TRBD2, each giving 5 matched bases. The nucleotide sequence reads TGTGCCAGCAGTTTAGGTTTAGGGACGCAGCAGTTCTTC. Translated, it reads CASSLGLGTQQFF.